This T cell receptor beta chain was profiled in a study of shared clonotypes between healthy human individuals. Looking at the study overall: The study used three CD4 naive, three CD4 memory, two CD8 naive and one CD8 memory plate per donor.

Sequenced by immunoSEQ multiplex PCR; TCRdb stores in-frame clones only, minus some. The sample lists around 1.4 million clones, approximately 98.5% seen once, with approximately 0.38% in the top ten. For this clone: Its target is not known.

CDR1 SGHTA and CDR2 FQGNSA come from the germline V gene. CDR3 size: 15 residues. Trimming stripped 3 bases from V and 6 bases from J, with 15 bases between. The study, taken as a whole, reports: All-four-donor shared clonotypes had higher generation probabilities than non-shared clonotypes did.

V and J are TRBV7-2 and TRBJ2-1; D may correspond to TRBD1 or TRBD2 (6 bases each). The sample taken for sequencing was naive CD4+ T cells sorted from blood. Documented subset: CD45RA+ positively selected. This receptor was obtained from a man aged 25-45 years in good health. CDR3 sequence: CASSLRLVGGNEQFF. For the CDR3, the DNA is TGTGCCAGCAGCTTGAGACTAGTAGGGGGCAATGAGCAGTTCTTC.